What follows describes a single T cell receptor beta chain. What it binds is not known. The sample is drawn from a study of T cell responses to AZD1222 COVID-19 vaccine. Points from the study as a whole: In the spike-specific TCR repertoire, nearly half reportedly target unmutated variant regions. Among vaccine-associated CD4 TCRs, coverage spanned spike, with dominance at 160-218 and 743-854. Clonal diversity was possibly underestimated, and the donors were mostly white British, with more females.

Libraries were prepared by immunoSEQ multiplex PCR; TCRdb keeps only in-frame clonotypes and omits some of them. The table has over 70,000 clones, around 84% seen once; the top ten hold about a fifth. This receptor was obtained from an adult in good health. The material was peripheral blood, obtained on day 0 of AZD1222 vaccination.

The CDR3 here is CASSGRDRDTMNTEAFF. The CDR3 nucleotides are TGTGCCAGCAGCGGCAGGGACAGGGATACCATGAACACTGAAGCTTTCTTT. This chain joins TRBV5-5 and TRBJ1-1; 9 bases fit TRBD1. The trim removed 4 bases at V and 0 bases at J, leaving 10 bases unmatched. This CDR3 has 17 amino acids. In germline, CDR1 is SGHKS, CDR2 YYEKEE (reference sequence).